Given below is one T cell receptor beta chain in context. The sample is drawn from a study of blood T cell repertoires in COVID-19. Turning to the study itself: The United States, Italy and Spain were the sources of the acute and convalescent COVID-19 samples.

While infection was still active, Seattle patients were enrolled and then followed longitudinally. Libraries were prepared by immunoSEQ multiplex PCR; TCRdb keeps only in-frame clonotypes and omits some of them. The profile shows approximately 290,000 clones, around 85% of them singletons. Specimen: peripheral blood. The source of this sequence is a human donor with COVID-19, enrolled during active disease. The donor label of this sample is uncertain.

The CDR3 region is CASSLGYGLAGNYNEQFF. CDR3 coding DNA: TGTGCCAGCAGCTTAGGTTATGGACTAGCGGGGAATTACAATGAGCAGTTCTTC. V is TRBV11-3 and J is TRBJ2-1; 12 bases align to TRBD2. V trimming: 1 base; J trimming: 4 bases; junction bases outside the gene matches: 8. Germline V gene data show CDR1 as SGHNT and CDR2 as YENEEA. CDR3 length equals 18 residues.